The clone carrying this T cell receptor beta chain was picked up many times. What it binds is not known. These data originate in a study of T cell repertoires in cytomegalovirus infection. About the study: Public TCR beta signatures provided an indication of both CMV infection and a matching HLA type.

One entry per CDR3 protein, called by TCRdb with MiXCR from the reads. The sample lists about 180,000 distinct CDR3 sequences, 13% to 15% seen once, with roughly 27% in the top ten. Study-wide points: Dominating the ex vivo response were TCR beta clonotypes that were CMV-specific and HLA-C-restricted. The study identified carriers of CMV plus the relevant HLA from cumulative public TCR beta family frequency.

The source of this sequence is a human donor in good health (CMV status not recorded). Some clones in this sample may be carry-over from other donors' samples. Specimen: PBMCs.

The CDR3 DNA reads as TGTGCCAGCTCACAATATCAGGGGAGGGACACTGAAGCTTTCTTT. Translated: CASSQYQGRDTEAFF. The rearrangement uses TRBV18 and TRBJ1-1; the D gene is possibly TRBD1 (6 bases). V lost 4 bases, J lost 3 bases, and 15 bases lay in between. Germline lookup yields CDR1 KGHSH and CDR2 LQKENI. This CDR3 has 15 residues.